The 21 T cell receptor beta chains given below trace back to one sample, sequenced in a study of CD8 T cells in Susac syndrome (dated by TCRdb to between 2019 and 2020). Libraries were made using the immunoSEQ multiplex PCR assay. RNA was extracted using the RNeasy kit, and about 0.5 to 1 ug of the RNA was reverse transcribed with random hexamers. The public reads were quality trimmed at Q25 with fastp and then assembled into clones with MiXCR by TCRdb, keeping productive beta chains. One record per CDR3 amino acid sequence lists the most common genes and DNA. In this sample the table shows hundreds of thousands of distinct CDR3 sequences, around 83% of which occur a single time. The top ten clonotypes cover 0.095% to 0.14% of the sample. Sequencing was carried out using CD8+ T cells from PBMCs. These receptors originate from a human donor with multiple sclerosis.

CDR3 loop: CASSLLWGPGELFF. DNA for the CDR3: TGTGCCAGCAGTTTACTGTGGGGGCCAGGGGAGCTGTTTTTT. The chain joins TRBV28 to TRBJ2-2; D is possibly TRBD1 (6 bases). The CDR3 consists of 14 residues. Trimming took off 2 bases at V and 8 bases at J, with 12 bases between the two ends. Germline CDR1 is MDHEN and CDR2 is SYDVKM.

In DNA form, the CDR3 reads TGTGCCAGCAGCCGGATAAAAGAGACCCAGTACTTC. It encodes CASSRIKETQYF. The genes are TRBV28 and TRBJ2-5; no definite D call. V lost 6 bases and J 3 bases, leaving 8 bases between the germline ends. The CDR3 covers 12 residues. Germline-derived CDR1 and CDR2 are MDHEN and SYDVKM. The entire variable domain, with the rest obtained from reference TRBV28 and TRBJ2-5, is as follows: DVKVTQSSRYLVKRTGEKVFLECVQDMDHENMFWYRQDPGLGLRLIYFSYDVKMKEKGDIPEGYSVSREKKERFSLILESASTNQTSMYLCASSRIKETQYFGPGTRLLVL.

The CDR3 nucleotides are TGTGCCAGCAGCCTCACAAGGGGCAACTACGAGCAGTACTTC. Protein: CASSLTRGNYEQYF. This chain links TRBV28 with TRBJ2-7; TRBD1 is a possible D gene (5 bases). Germline V gene lookup returns CDR1 MDHEN and CDR2 SYDVKM. The CDR3 contains 14 residues. Trimming took 6 bases from V and 3 from J, leaving 15 bases between them. The whole variable domain, filled in from reference TRBV28 and TRBJ2-7, reads DVKVTQSSRYLVKRTGEKVFLECVQDMDHENMFWYRQDPGLGLRLIYFSYDVKMKEKGDIPEGYSVSREKKERFSLILESASTNQTSMYLCASSLTRGNYEQYFGPGTRLTVT.

The chain has TRBV7-9 and TRBJ1-5, with a weak D call TRBD1 (5 bases). The CDR3 is made up of 14 amino acids. Germline values: CDR1 SEHNR, CDR2 FQNEAQ (reference sequence). The germline V and J ends were trimmed by 3 bases and 4 bases, with 10 bases remaining between them. The DNA for the CDR3 is TGTGCCAGCAGCTTCGGGACGGATAATCAGCCCCAGCATTTT. Amino acids: CASSFGTDNQPQHF.

This chain links TRBV27 with TRBJ1-5, with TRBD1 as a possible D gene (5 bases). CDR3 size: 16 residues. Trimming removed 6 bases at V and 0 bases at J, with 15 bases between. The germline V gene has CDR1 MNHEY and CDR2 SMNVEV (reference sequence). The CDR3 DNA is TGTGCCAGCAGCTCAGGGTGGGGAAATAGCAATCAGCCCCAGCATTTT. Translating it yields CASSSGWGNSNQPQHF.

CDR3 sequence: CAWSDSGTGDGNTIYF. The CDR3, as DNA: TGTGCCTGGAGCGATTCCGGGACAGGGGACGGAAACACCATATATTTT. The rearrangement links TRBV30 to TRBJ1-3; TRBD1 matches at 10 bases. The CDR3 runs 16 residues. Germline CDR1 is GTSNPN and CDR2 is SVGIG (reference sequence). Losses at the gene ends were 3 bases for V and 4 bases for J; bases not matched to a gene: 9.

V gene TRBV19 combines with J gene TRBJ2-1; TRBD2 aligns across 11 bases. V gave up 3 bases and J gave up 7 bases; unmatched junction bases: 14. The CDR3 consists of 18 residues. Per germline, CDR1 LNHDA and CDR2 SQIVND (reference sequence). The CDR3 region has the DNA TGTGCCAGTAGTATTTTGGGACTAGCGGACCACAAGGGTAATGAGCAGTTCTTC. It translates to CASSILGLADHKGNEQFF.

J is TRBJ1-1 and V is TRBV7-3; no reliable D call. CDR1 SGHTA and CDR2 FQGTGA come from the germline V gene. The V end was cut by 4 bases, the J end by 3 bases, with 9 bases between. The CDR3 totals 13 residues. The CDR3 is CASSSRLDTEAFF. CDR3 coding DNA: TGTGCCAGCAGCTCCCGTTTGGACACTGAAGCTTTCTTT.

This clonotype is a singleton in its sample. The chain employs TRBV3-1 and TRBJ2-1; tentative D call: TRBD2 (5 bases). This CDR3 has 17 residues. V was shortened by 0 bases and J by 2 bases, with 14 bases between the two germline ends. CDR1 LGHDT and CDR2 YNNKEL come from the germline V gene (reference sequence). The DNA for the CDR3 is TGTGCCAGCAGCCAAGATCCCCTTAGCGAGACCTACAATGAGCAGTTCTTC. It translates to CASSQDPLSETYNEQFF.

V and J are TRBV9 and TRBJ2-7, with D uncertain. Germline-derived CDR1 and CDR2 are SGDLS and YYNGEE. The V gene lost 0 bases and the J gene lost 0 bases, with 7 bases spanning the gap. This CDR3 is built from 14 residues. The CDR3 DNA reads as TGTGCCAGCAGCGTAGGACGGGCCTCCTACGAGCAGTACTTC. Translation: CASSVGRASYEQYF.

This clonotype was seen only a few times. This CDR3 is CASSFGSKSEQYF. In DNA form, the CDR3 reads TGCGCCAGCAGCTTTGGGAGCAAATCCGAGCAGTACTTC. The chain combines TRBV5-1 with TRBJ2-7, with D perhaps TRBD2 (5 bases). Germline V gives CDR1 SGHRS, CDR2 YFSETQ. This CDR3 is built from 13 residues. V lost 2 bases to trimming and J lost 6 bases, with 12 bases between them. Drawing the rest from reference TRBV5-1 and TRBJ2-7, the complete variable domain is KAGVTQTPRYLIKTRGQQVTLSCSPISGHRSVSWYQQTPGQGLQFLFEYFSETQRNKGNFPGRFSGRQFSNSRSEMNVSTLELGDSALYLCASSFGSKSEQYFGPGTRLTVT.

The chain carries TRBV15 and TRBJ2-7, with D possibly being TRBD2 (8 bases). V was pared by 9 bases and J by 5 bases, with 23 bases between. The CDR3 length is 15 residues. Germline V CDR1 and CDR2: LNHNV, YYDKDF (reference sequence). CDR3 sequence: CATMSGGVTGDEQYF. The CDR3 coding sequence is TGTGCCACTATGTCCGGGGGGGTAACAGGGGACGAGCAGTACTTC.

This clonotype has a single count. This chain joins TRBV19 and TRBJ1-1; a possible D gene is TRBD1 (5 bases). Trimming cost V 9 bases and J 8 bases, with 22 bases left between them. In germline, CDR1 is LNHDA, CDR2 SQIVND (reference sequence). This CDR3 region has 14 residues. The CDR3 spells CASEAGTAWGEAFF. In DNA form, the CDR3 reads TGTGCCAGCGAAGCCGGGACGGCGTGGGGGGAAGCTTTCTTT.

The CDR3, as DNA: TGTGCCAGCAGCCCCACGGGGGTGTCTGGAAACACCATATATTTT. Protein: CASSPTGVSGNTIYF. This rearrangement joins TRBV7-8 to TRBJ1-3; perhaps TRBD1 as D (5 bases). The CDR3 totals 15 residues. The germline V gene encodes CDR1 SGHVS and CDR2 FQNEAQ. With 5 bases removed from V and 1 base from J, the gap between germline ends came to 12 bases.

The V and J genes are TRBV6-5 and TRBJ1-1; possible D gene TRBD1, 5 bases. There are 14 residues in the CDR3. CDR1 MNHEY and CDR2 SVGAGI come from the germline V gene. Trimming left V 2 bases short and J 1 base short, with 8 bases between. CDR3 residues: CASSYGAGNTEAFF. The CDR3 DNA is TGTGCCAGCAGTTACGGGGCCGGGAACACTGAAGCTTTCTTT.

V is TRBV29-1 and J is TRBJ2-7; TRBD2 is a possible D gene (5 bases). The V gene's germline CDR1 is SQVTM and CDR2 ANQGSEA. This CDR3 is built from 11 residues. Trimming stripped 6 bases from V and 5 bases from J, with 11 bases between. CDR3 sequence: CSVHGGNEQYF. The CDR3 nucleotides read TGCAGCGTGCACGGAGGAAACGAGCAGTACTTC.

The V gene is TRBV27, the J gene TRBJ2-1; weak D call: TRBD1 (5 bases). Germline CDR1 is MNHEY and CDR2 is SMNVEV (reference sequence). This CDR3 is 12 amino acids long. The ends were cut back, 2 bases at V and 10 bases at J, with 9 bases in the middle. The CDR3 sequence is CASSLVQGEQFF. Here the CDR3 DNA reads TGTGCCAGCAGTTTAGTGCAGGGAGAGCAGTTCTTC.

About this clonotype: The junction does not match germline at one end; this may be a read error. The rearrangement uses TRBV6-2 or TRBV6-3 and TRBJ2-5, with D possibly TRBD1 on 5 matching bases. The CDR3 extends over 14 amino acids. From germline, CDR1 is MNHEY and CDR2 SVGEGT. The chain's CDR3 is CASSYPTVGEAQYF. Here the CDR3 DNA reads TGTGCCAGCAGTTACCCGACAGTCGGAGAGGCCCAGTACTTC.

The J gene is TRBJ2-3, the V gene TRBV12-3 or TRBV12-4; possibly TRBD2 for D (6 bases). CDR3 size: 18 residues. V was shortened by 3 bases and J by 4 bases, with 23 bases between the two germline ends. CDR3 sequence reads: CASSLYWEHRESADTQYF. The CDR3 nucleotides are TGTGCCAGCAGTTTGTATTGGGAACATCGGGAGAGTGCAGATACGCAGTATTTT.

V and J are TRBV5-1 and TRBJ2-5; 7 nucleotides agree with TRBD1. CDR1 is SGHRS, CDR2 YFSETQ, per germline. V lost 6 bases, J lost 7 bases, and 15 bases stayed unmatched. The CDR3 has 15 residues. CDR3 coding DNA: TGCGCCAGCATAGAGGGGGCCGGGCCCTCCCGGACCCAGTACTTC. It translates to CASIEGAGPSRTQYF.

The chain recombines TRBV13 with TRBJ2-7; 9 nucleotides match TRBD2. Germline trimming cut 5 bases from V and 1 base from J; bases unmatched to any gene: 6. The CDR3 has 15 amino acids. The germline V gene encodes CDR1 PRHDT and CDR2 FYEKMQ (reference sequence). The CDR3 sequence is CASSPETSGSYEQYF. The CDR3 nucleotides read TGTGCCAGCAGCCCAGAGACTAGCGGTTCCTACGAGCAGTACTTC.